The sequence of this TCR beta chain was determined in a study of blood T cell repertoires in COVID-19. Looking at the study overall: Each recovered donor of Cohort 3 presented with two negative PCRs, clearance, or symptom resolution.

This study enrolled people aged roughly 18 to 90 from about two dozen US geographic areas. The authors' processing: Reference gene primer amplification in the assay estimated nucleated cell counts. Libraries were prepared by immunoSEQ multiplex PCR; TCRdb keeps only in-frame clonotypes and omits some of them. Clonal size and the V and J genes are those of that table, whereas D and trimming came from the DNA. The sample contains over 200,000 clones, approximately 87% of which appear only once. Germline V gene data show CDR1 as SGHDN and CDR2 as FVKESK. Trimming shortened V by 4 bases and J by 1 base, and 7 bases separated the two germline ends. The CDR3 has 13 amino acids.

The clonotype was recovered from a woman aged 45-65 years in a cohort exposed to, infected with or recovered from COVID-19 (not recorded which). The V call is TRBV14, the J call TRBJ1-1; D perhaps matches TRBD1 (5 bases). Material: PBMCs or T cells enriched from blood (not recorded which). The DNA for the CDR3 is TGTGCCAGCAGCCTAACAGGGAACACTGAAGCTTTCTTT. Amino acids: CASSLTGNTEAFF. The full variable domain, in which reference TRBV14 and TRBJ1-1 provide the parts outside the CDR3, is EAGVTQFPSHSVIEKGQTVTLRCDPISGHDNLYWYRRVMGKEIKFLLHFVKESKQDESGMPNNRFLAERTGGTYSTLKVQPAELEDSGVYFCASSLTGNTEAFFGQGTRLTVV.